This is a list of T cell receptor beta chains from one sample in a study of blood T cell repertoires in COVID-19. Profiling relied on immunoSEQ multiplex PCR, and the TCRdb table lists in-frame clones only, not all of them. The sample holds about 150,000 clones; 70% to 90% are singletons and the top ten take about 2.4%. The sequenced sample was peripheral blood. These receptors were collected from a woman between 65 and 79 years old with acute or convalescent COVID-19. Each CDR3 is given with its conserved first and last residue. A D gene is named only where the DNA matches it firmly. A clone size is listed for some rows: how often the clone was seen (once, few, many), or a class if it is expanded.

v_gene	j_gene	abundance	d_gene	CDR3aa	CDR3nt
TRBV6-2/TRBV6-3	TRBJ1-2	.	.	CASSRPGVSNYGYTF	TGTGCCAGCAGTCGACCCGGGGTTTCCAACTATGGCTACACCTTC
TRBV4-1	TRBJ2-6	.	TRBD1	CASSPTGYGANVLTF	TGCGCCAGCAGCCCGACAGGGTACGGGGCCAACGTCCTGACTTTC
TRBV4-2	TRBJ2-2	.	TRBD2	CASSLALTSGELNTGELFF	TGTGCCAGCAGCCTTGCCCTGACTAGCGGGGAGCTGAACACCGGGGAGCTGTTTTTT
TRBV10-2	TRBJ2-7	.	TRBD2	CASSESSLAGVPREQYF	TGCGCCAGCAGTGAGTCGAGCCTAGCGGGGGTTCCTCGGGAGCAGTACTTC
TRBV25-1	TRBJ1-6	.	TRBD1	CASSEYRQGYPPLHF	TGTGCCAGCAGTGAATACCGACAGGGGTATCCACCCCTCCACTTT
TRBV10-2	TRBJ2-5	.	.	CASRAGVSETQYF	TGCGCCAGCAGGGCAGGGGTTTCAGAGACCCAGTACTTC
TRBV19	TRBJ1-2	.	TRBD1	CASVSDRGPGGYTF	TGTGCCAGTGTTTCCGACAGGGGGCCTGGTGGCTACACCTTC
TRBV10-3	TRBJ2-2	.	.	CAISNTELEGTGELFF	TGTGCCATCAGTAACACCGAACTAGAGGGTACCGGGGAGCTGTTTTTT
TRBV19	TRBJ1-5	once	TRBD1	CASSPGTGVNSNQPQHF	TGTGCCAGTAGTCCAGGGACAGGGGTGAATAGCAATCAGCCCCAGCATTTT
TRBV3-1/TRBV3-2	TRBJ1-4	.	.	CASSQDPGRGGEKLFF	TGTGCCAGCAGCCAAGACCCAGGGAGAGGGGGTGAAAAACTGTTTTTT